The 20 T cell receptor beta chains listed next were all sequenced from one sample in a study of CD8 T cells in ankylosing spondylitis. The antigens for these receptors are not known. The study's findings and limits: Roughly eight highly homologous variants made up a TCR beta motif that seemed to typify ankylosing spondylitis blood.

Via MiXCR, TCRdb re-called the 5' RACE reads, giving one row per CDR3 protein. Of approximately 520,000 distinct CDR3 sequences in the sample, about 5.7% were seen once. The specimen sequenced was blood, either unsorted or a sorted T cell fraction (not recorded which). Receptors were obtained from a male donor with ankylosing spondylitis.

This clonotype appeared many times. DNA of the CDR3: TGCAGTGCTAGGAGGGTTTCTCTCTACGAGCAGTACTTC. Protein sequence: CSARRVSLYEQYF. The chain uses TRBV20-1 and TRBJ2-7; D may be TRBD2 (5 bases). The germline CDR1 and CDR2 sequences are DFQATT and SNEGSKA (reference sequence). The ends were cut back, 3 bases at V and 3 bases at J, with 12 bases in the middle. The length of the CDR3 is 13 residues.

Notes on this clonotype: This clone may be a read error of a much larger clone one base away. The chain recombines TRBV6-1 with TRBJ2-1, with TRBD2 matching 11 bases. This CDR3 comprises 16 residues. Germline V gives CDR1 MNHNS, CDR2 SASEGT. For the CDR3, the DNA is TGTGCCAGCACCCACAGTGGGGGGACTAGCGGCGATGAGCAGTCCTTC. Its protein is CASTHSGGTSGDEQSF.

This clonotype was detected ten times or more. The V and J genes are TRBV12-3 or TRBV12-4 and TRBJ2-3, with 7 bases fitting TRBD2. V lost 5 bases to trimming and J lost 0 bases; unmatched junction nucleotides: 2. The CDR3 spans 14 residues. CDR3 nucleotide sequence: TGTGCCAGCAGTAGCGGGGCTAGCACAGATACGCAGTATTTT. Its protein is CASSSGASTDTQYF.

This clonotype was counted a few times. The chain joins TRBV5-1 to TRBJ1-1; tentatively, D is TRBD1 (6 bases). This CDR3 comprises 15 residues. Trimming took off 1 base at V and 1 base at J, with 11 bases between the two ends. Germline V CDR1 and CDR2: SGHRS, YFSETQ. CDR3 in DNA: TGCGCCAGCAGCTTGAACGGGGGCGCGAACACTGAAGCTTTCTTT. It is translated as CASSLNGGANTEAFF.

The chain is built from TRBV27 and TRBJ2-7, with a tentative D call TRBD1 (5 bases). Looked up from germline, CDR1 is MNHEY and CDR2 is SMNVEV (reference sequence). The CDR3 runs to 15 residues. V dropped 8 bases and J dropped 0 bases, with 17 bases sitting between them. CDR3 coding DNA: TGTGCCAGCGGTAAAACAGGTTCCCACTCCTACGAGCAGTACTTC. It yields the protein CASGKTGSHSYEQYF.

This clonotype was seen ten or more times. CDR3 nucleotide sequence: TGTGCCGCAACTTCCGGGGTAGCCTCCGAGCAGTACTTC. It is translated as CAATSGVASEQYF. This sequence joins TRBV10-3 and TRBJ2-7, with a weak D call TRBD2 (5 bases). Germline V gene sequence: CDR1 ENHRY, CDR2 SYGVKD. CDR3 length equals 13 residues. Trimming took 11 bases from V and 6 from J, leaving 20 bases between them.

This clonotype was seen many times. The CDR3 here is CASSSGHRAYNEQFF. CDR3 in DNA: TGTGCCAGCAGCAGCGGACACCGAGCCTACAATGAGCAGTTCTTC. The rearrangement links TRBV7-9 to TRBJ2-1; tentatively, D is TRBD1 or TRBD2 (5 bases each). Germline V gives CDR1 SEHNR, CDR2 FQNEAQ (reference sequence). CDR3 length equals 15 residues. The ends were cut back, 5 bases at V and 2 bases at J, with 13 bases in the middle.

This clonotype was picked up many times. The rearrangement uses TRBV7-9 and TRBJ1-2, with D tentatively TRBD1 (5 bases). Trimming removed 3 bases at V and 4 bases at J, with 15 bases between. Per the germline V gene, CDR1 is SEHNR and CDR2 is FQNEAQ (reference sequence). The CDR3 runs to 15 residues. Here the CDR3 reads CASSFYSGRLYGYTF. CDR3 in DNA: TGTGCCAGCAGCTTTTACTCGGGACGACTCTATGGCTACACCTTC.

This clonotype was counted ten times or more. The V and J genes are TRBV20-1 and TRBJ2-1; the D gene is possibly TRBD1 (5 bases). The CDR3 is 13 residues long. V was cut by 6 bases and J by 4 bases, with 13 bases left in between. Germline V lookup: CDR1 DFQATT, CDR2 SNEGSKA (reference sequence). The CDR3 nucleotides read TGCAGTGCCTCAAGGGGCGCATACAATGAGCAGTTCTTC. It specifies CSASRGAYNEQFF.

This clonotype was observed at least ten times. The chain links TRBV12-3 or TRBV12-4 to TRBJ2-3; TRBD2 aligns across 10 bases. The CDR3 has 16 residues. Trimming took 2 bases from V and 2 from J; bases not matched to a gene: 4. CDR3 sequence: CASSLRTSGNTDTQYF. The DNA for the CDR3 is TGTGCCAGCAGTTTAAGGACTAGCGGAAACACAGATACGCAGTATTTT.

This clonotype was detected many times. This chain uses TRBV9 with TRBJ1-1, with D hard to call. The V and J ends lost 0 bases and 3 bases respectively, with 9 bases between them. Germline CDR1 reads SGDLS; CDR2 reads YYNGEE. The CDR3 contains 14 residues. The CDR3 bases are TGTGCCAGCAGCGTAGACTACAGCTACACTGAAGCTTTCTTT. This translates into CASSVDYSYTEAFF.

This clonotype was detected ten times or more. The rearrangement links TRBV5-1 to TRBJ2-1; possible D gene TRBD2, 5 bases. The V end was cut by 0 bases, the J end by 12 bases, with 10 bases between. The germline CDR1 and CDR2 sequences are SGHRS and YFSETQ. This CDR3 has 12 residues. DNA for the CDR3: TGCGCCAGCAGCTTGGAAGGTGAGGGGCAGTTCTTC. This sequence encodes CASSLEGEGQFF.

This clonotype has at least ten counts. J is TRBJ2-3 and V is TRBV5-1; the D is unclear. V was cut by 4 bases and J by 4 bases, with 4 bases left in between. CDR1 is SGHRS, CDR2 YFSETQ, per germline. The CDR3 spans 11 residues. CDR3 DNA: TGCGCCAGCAGCATATCAGATACGCAGTATTTT. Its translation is CASSISDTQYF.

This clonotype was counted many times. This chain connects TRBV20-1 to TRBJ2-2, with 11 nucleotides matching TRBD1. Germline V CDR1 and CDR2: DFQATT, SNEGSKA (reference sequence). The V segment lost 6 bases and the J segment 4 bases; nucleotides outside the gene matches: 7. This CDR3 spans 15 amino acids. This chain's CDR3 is CSAPGQGASTGELFF. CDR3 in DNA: TGCAGTGCCCCTGGACAGGGGGCTTCCACCGGGGAGCTGTTTTTT.

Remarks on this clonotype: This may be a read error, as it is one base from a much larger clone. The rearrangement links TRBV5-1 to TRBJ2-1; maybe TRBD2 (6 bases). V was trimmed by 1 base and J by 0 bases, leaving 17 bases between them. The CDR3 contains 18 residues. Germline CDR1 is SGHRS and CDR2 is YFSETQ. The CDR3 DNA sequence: TGCGCCAGCAGCTTGCCACGGGAGACTAGGAGCTCCTACAATGAGCAGTTCTTC. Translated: CASSLPRETRSSYNEQFF. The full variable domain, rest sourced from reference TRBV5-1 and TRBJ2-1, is KAGVTQTPRYLIKTRGQQVTLSCSPISGHRSVSWYQQTPGQGLQFLFEYFSETQRNKGNFPGRFSGRQFSNSRSEMNVSTLELGDSALYLCASSLPRETRSSYNEQFFGPGTRLTVL.

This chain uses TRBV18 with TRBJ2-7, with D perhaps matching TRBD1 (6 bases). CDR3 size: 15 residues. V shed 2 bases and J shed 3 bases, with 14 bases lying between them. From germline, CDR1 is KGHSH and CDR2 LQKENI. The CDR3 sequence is CASSPTRTESYEQYF. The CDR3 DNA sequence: TGTGCCAGCTCACCAACAAGGACAGAGAGCTACGAGCAGTACTTC.

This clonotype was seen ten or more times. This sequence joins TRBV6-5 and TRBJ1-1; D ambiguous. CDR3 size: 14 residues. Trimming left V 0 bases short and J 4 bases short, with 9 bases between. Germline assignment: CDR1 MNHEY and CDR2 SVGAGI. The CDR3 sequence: CASSYSARATEAFF. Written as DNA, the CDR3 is TGTGCCAGCAGTTACTCTGCACGGGCCACTGAAGCTTTCTTT.

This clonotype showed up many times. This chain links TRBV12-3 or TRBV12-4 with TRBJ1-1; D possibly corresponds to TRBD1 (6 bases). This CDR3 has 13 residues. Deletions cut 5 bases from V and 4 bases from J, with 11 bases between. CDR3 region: CASSITGSTEAFF. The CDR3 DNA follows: TGTGCCAGCAGTATTACAGGGAGCACTGAAGCTTTCTTT.

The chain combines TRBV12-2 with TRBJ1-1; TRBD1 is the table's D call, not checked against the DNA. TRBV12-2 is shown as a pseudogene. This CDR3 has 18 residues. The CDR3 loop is CASRDTADRRSRNTEAFF. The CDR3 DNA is TGTGCAAGTCGCGATACAGCCGACAGGAGGTCTCGGAACACTGAAGCTTTCTTT.

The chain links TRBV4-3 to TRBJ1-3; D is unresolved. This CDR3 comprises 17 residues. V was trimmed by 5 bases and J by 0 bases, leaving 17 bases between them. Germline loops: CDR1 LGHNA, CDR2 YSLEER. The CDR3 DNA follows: TGCGCCAGCAGCTTGGGTACTAGAGCTTCCTCTGGAAACACCATATATTTT. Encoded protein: CASSLGTRASSGNTIYF.